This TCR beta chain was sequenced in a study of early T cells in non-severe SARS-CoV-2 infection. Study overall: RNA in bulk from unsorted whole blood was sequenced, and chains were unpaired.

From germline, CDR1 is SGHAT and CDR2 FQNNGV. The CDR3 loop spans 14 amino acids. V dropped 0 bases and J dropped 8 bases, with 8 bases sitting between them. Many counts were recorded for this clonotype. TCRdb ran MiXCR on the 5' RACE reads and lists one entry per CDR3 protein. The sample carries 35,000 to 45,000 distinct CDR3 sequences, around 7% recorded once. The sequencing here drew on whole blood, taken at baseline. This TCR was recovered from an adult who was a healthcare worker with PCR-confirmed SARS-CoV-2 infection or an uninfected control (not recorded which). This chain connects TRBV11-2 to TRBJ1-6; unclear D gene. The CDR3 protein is CASSLEQWYSPLHF. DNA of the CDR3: TGTGCCAGCAGCTTAGAACAGTGGTATTCACCCCTCCACTTT.